The TCR beta chain under discussion was sequenced for a study of blood T cell repertoires in COVID-19. Turning to the study itself: Whether acute or convalescent, the COVID-19 samples came from the United States, Italy and Spain. Sources were T cells, B-cell-depleted T cells, or PBMCs; the material itself was cDNA or gDNA.

Profiled with immunoSEQ multiplex PCR; TCRdb holds only in-frame clones, not every one. The sample holds around 250,000 clones, over 75% seen once. Comment on this clone: One end of the junction does not line up with germline, which may come from a read error.

Germline lookup yields CDR1 LGHDT and CDR2 YNNKEL (reference sequence). The CDR3 spans 15 residues. This TCR came from a human donor in a cohort sampled during active COVID-19. The sample consisted of peripheral blood. The rearrangement uses TRBV3-1 (or the pseudogene TRBV3-2) and TRBJ2-7, with 7 positions matching TRBD1. Here the CDR3 reads CASSPRGLVSHEQYF. The CDR3, as DNA: TGTGCCAGCAGCCCAAGGGGGCTAGTCTCCCACGAGCAGTACTTC.